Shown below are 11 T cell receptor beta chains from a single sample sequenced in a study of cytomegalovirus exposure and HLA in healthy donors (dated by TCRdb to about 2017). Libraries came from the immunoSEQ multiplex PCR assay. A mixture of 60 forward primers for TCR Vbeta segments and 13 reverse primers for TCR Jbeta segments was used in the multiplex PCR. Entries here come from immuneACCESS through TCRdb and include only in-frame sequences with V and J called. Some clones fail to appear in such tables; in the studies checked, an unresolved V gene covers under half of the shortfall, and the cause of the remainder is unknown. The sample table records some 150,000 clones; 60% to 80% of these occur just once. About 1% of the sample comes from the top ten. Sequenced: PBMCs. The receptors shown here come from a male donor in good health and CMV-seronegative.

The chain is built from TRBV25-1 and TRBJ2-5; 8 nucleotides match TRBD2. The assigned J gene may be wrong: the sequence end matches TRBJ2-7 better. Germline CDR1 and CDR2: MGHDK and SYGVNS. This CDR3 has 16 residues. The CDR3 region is CASSLQAGGSSYEQYF. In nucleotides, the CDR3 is TGTGCCAGCAGTCTCCAGGCGGGGGGCTCCTCCTACGAGCAGTACTTC.

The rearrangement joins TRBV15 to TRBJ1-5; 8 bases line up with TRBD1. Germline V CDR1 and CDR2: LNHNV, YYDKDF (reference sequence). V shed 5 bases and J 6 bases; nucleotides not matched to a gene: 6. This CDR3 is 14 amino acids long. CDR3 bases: TGTGCCACCAGCGCAGACAGGGGAGGTCAGCCCCAGCATTTT. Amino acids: CATSADRGGQPQHF.

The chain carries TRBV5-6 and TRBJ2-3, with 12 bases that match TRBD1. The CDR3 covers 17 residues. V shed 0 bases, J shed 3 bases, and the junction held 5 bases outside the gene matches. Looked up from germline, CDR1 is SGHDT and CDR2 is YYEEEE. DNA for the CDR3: TGTGCCAGCAGCTTGGTGGGACAGGGGGCATTGACAGATACGCAGTATTTT. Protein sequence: CASSLVGQGALTDTQYF. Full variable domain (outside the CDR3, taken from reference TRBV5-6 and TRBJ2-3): DAGVTQSPTHLIKTRGQQVTLRCSPKSGHDTVSWYQQALGQGPQFIFQYYEEEERQRGNFPDRFSGHQFPNYSSELNVNALLLGDSALYLCASSLVGQGALTDTQYFGPGTRLTVL.

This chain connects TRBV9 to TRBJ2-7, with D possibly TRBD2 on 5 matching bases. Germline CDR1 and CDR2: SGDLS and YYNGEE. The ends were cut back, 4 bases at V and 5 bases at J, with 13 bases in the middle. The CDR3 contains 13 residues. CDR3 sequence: CASSPPRVNEQYF. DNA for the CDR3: TGTGCCAGCAGCCCCCCGCGGGTCAACGAGCAGTACTTC.

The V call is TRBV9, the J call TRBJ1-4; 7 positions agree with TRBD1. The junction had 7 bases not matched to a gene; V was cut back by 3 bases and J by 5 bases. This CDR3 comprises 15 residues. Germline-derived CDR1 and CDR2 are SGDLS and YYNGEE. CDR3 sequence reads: CASSDRGGPNEKLFF. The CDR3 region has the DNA TGTGCCAGCAGCGACAGGGGAGGACCCAATGAAAAACTGTTTTTT.

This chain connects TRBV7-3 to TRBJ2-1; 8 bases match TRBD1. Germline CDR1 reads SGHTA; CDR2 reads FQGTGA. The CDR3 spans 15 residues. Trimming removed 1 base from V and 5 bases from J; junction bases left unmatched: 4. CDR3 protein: CASSLSGQGHNEQFF. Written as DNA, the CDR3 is TGTGCCAGCAGCTTAAGCGGACAGGGCCACAATGAGCAGTTCTTC.

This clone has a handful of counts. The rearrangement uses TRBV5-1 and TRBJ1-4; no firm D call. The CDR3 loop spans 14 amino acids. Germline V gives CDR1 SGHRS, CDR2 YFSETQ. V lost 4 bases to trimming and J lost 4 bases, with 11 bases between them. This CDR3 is CASSPNPGNEKLFF. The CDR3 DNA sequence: TGCGCCAGCAGCCCCAATCCGGGTAATGAAAAACTGTTTTTT. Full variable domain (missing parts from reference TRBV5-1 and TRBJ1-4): KAGVTQTPRYLIKTRGQQVTLSCSPISGHRSVSWYQQTPGQGLQFLFEYFSETQRNKGNFPGRFSGRQFSNSRSEMNVSTLELGDSALYLCASSPNPGNEKLFFGSGTQLSVL.

CDR3 protein: CASSPAVGQGLTPLHF. The CDR3 nucleotides are TGTGCCAGCAGCCCCGCCGTGGGACAGGGTTTGACACCCCTCCACTTT. This chain uses TRBV5-6 with TRBJ1-6; 9 bases are shared with TRBD1. J gave up 11 bases and V 4 bases, and 13 bases lay outside the gene matches. The length of the CDR3 is 16 residues. Germline loops: CDR1 SGHDT, CDR2 YYEEEE.

CDR3 coding DNA: TGCGCCAGCAGCCAACTGACAGGGGGCGCGGAGACCCAGTACTTC. Protein: CASSQLTGGAETQYF. The chain links TRBV4-3 to TRBJ2-5; TRBD1 matches 10 bases. The germline V gene encodes CDR1 LGHNA and CDR2 YSLEER. The V gene end was trimmed by 2 bases and the J gene end by 5 bases; junction bases not matched to a gene: 5. This CDR3 is built from 15 residues.

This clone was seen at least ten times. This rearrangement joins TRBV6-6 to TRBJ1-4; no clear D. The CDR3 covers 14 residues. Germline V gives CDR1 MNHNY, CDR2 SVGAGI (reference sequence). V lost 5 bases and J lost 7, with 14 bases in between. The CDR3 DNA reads TGTGCCAGCAGTCCCGGGCACGGAGGTGAAAAACTGTTTTTT. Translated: CASSPGHGGEKLFF.

The CDR3 region has the DNA TGTGCCTGGAGCGGGGGGATCAGCTCTGGAAACACCATATATTTT. Protein product: CAWSGGISSGNTIYF. J is TRBJ1-3 and V is TRBV30; TRBD1 might be the D (5 bases). The V gene's germline CDR1 is GTSNPN and CDR2 SVGIG (reference sequence). The CDR3 has 15 residues. V was clipped by 3 bases and J by 0 bases, with 12 bases between them. Complete variable domain (other parts from reference TRBV30 and TRBJ1-3): SQTIHQWPATLVQPVGSPLSLECTVEGTSNPNLYWYRQAAGRGLQLLFYSVGIGQISSEVPQNLSASRPQDRQFILSSKKLLLSDSGFYLCAWSGGISSGNTIYFGEGSWLTVV.